This passage covers 29 T cell receptor beta chains from one sample sequenced in a study of neurological immune-mediated disorders. MiXCR, applied by TCRdb to the 5' RACE reads, yields one record per CDR3 protein. Among roughly 29,000 distinct CDR3 sequences, roughly 25% were seen once, and the ten largest hold roughly 27%. The specimen sequenced was CD4+ T cells from blood. All receptors come from a man aged 50-59 years with HTLV-1-associated myelopathy (HAM/TSP).

This clonotype has at least ten counts. The V and J genes are TRBV28 and TRBJ1-3, with D maybe TRBD1 (5 bases). Germline V gene lookup returns CDR1 MDHEN and CDR2 SYDVKM. The CDR3 loop spans 16 amino acids. With 5 bases removed from V and 4 bases from J, the gap between germline ends came to 18 bases. DNA of the CDR3: TGTGCCAGCAGTCCTCGAGGCAGGGCGGGGGGAAACACCATATATTTT. Amino acid sequence: CASSPRGRAGGNTIYF.

In this sample, this clonotype turned up many times. This chain joins TRBV18 and TRBJ2-7, with 10 bases that match TRBD1. The CDR3 has 14 residues. V gave up 3 bases and J gave up 5 bases; unmatched junction bases: 4. Germline-derived CDR1 and CDR2 are KGHSH and LQKENI. The chain's CDR3 is CASSPGQGSNEQYF. CDR3 DNA: TGTGCCAGCTCACCGGGACAGGGGTCCAACGAGCAGTACTTC.

This clonotype was seen repeatedly, ten times or more. The chain has TRBV7-6 and TRBJ1-1; the match to TRBD1 covers 7 bases. Germline V CDR1 and CDR2: SGHVS, FNYEAQ. CDR3 length: 14 amino acids. With 7 bases clipped from V and 0 bases from J, the junction kept 5 bases outside the gene matches. Written as DNA, the CDR3 is TGTGCCAGCACCCCGACAGGGCTGAACACTGAAGCTTTCTTT. Amino acids: CASTPTGLNTEAFF.

The sample holds many counts of this clonotype. This chain uses TRBV5-1 with TRBJ1-2; TRBD1 might be the D (6 bases). Trimming left V 4 bases short and J 3 bases short, with 13 bases between. The CDR3 is made up of 14 amino acids. The germline V gene encodes CDR1 SGHRS and CDR2 YFSETQ. The CDR3 region has the DNA TGCGCCAGCAGCACGGACAGCACCTACTATGGCTACACCTTC. Translated: CASSTDSTYYGYTF.

This clonotype was detected many times. V usage is TRBV4-2 and J usage is TRBJ1-5; 7 bases map to TRBD1. After removal of 4 bases from V and 0 bases from J, the junction contained 12 bases not matched to a gene. The germline CDR1 and CDR2 sequences are LGHNA and YNFKEQ. CDR3 size: 18 residues. This chain's CDR3 is CASSPRGLWVDSNQPQHF. Here the CDR3 DNA reads TGTGCCAGCAGCCCAAGGGGGCTGTGGGTAGATAGCAATCAGCCCCAGCATTTT.

This clonotype was seen repeatedly, ten times or more. V gene TRBV5-1 combines with J gene TRBJ1-1; 9 nucleotides align to TRBD1. This CDR3 is built from 14 residues. CDR1 is SGHRS and CDR2 is YFSETQ in the germline V gene. V lost 3 bases to trimming and J lost 5 bases; unmatched junction nucleotides: 5. The CDR3 sequence is CASSYRGPGTEAFF. The CDR3 DNA follows: TGCGCCAGCAGCTACAGGGGGCCTGGGACTGAAGCTTTCTTT.

Many counts were recorded for this clonotype. V and J are TRBV20-1 and TRBJ2-2, with D tentatively TRBD2 (5 bases). V was shortened by 1 base and J by 2 bases, with 8 bases between the two germline ends. This CDR3 region has 14 residues. Per germline, CDR1 DFQATT and CDR2 SNEGSKA (reference sequence). The CDR3 DNA follows: TGCAGTGCTAGAGTAGGGAGAAACACCGGGGAGCTGTTTTTT. It is translated as CSARVGRNTGELFF.

This clonotype showed up just a few times. The V gene is TRBV5-6, the J gene TRBJ2-2; D is unresolved. The V and J ends lost 3 bases and 0 bases respectively, with 9 bases between them. Germline-derived CDR1 and CDR2 are SGHDT and YYEEEE. The CDR3 sequence is 15 residues long. In DNA, the CDR3 is TGTGCCAGCAGCTCCTGGGCGCCGAACACCGGGGAGCTGTTTTTT. This encodes CASSSWAPNTGELFF.

This clonotype was detected many times. The chain couples TRBV4-1 to TRBJ1-2; 7 bases are shared with TRBD1. V trimming: 4 bases; J trimming: 2 bases; junction bases outside the gene matches: 1. Germline assignment: CDR1 MGHRA and CDR2 YSYEKL. The CDR3 consists of 13 residues. CDR3 DNA sequence: TGCGCCAGCAGCCCGACAGGGAACTATGGCTACACCTTC. It specifies CASSPTGNYGYTF.

The chain recombines TRBV20-1 with TRBJ2-7; 10 nucleotides match TRBD2. This CDR3 is built from 18 residues. Germline CDR1 DFQATT, CDR2 SNEGSKA (reference sequence). The junction had 16 bases not matched to a gene; V was cut back by 1 base and J by 4 bases. The CDR3 loop reads CSARGPSRVAGGTYEQYF. The CDR3 coding sequence is TGCAGTGCTAGAGGACCCTCCCGGGTAGCGGGGGGCACTTACGAGCAGTACTTC.

This clonotype was seen at least ten times. The V call is TRBV29-1, the J call TRBJ2-1, with 9 bases matching TRBD1. The trim removed 4 bases at V and 12 bases at J, leaving 7 bases unmatched. This CDR3 contains 12 residues. Germline V lookup: CDR1 SQVTM, CDR2 ANQGSEA. The CDR3, as DNA: TGCAGCGTTGTCGGAGTGGGACAGGGGCAGTTCTTC. Amino acids: CSVVGVGQGQFF.

This sequence joins TRBV18 and TRBJ1-4; D remains unclear. V was pared by 4 bases and J by 2 bases, with 14 bases between. The germline V gene encodes CDR1 KGHSH and CDR2 LQKENI. The CDR3 sequence is 16 residues long. CDR3 in DNA: TGTGCCAGCTCACTGCGTCGTTGGGCCACTAATGAAAAACTGTTTTTT. Protein sequence: CASSLRRWATNEKLFF.

By share, this clonotype counts as medium-sized (0.01 to 0.1%). The chain combines TRBV27 with TRBJ1-1, with D maybe TRBD1 (6 bases). The CDR3 consists of 18 residues. The V and J ends lost 2 bases and 5 bases respectively, with 24 bases between them. From germline, CDR1 is MNHEY and CDR2 SMNVEV (reference sequence). The CDR3 loop reads CASSLMQGQTRIGTEAFF. CDR3 coding DNA: TGTGCCAGCAGTTTAATGCAGGGGCAAACTCGAATTGGGACTGAAGCTTTCTTT.

This clonotype has at least ten counts. The rearrangement links TRBV25-1 to TRBJ1-2, with D possibly matching TRBD1 (5 bases). The CDR3 runs 13 residues. Looked up from germline, CDR1 is MGHDK and CDR2 is SYGVNS. V lost 5 bases, J lost 5 bases, and 12 bases lay in between. The CDR3 loop is CASSKNDRYGYTF. The CDR3 nucleotides read TGTGCCAGCAGTAAAAACGACAGATATGGCTACACCTTC.

This clonotype was seen many times. The V and J genes are TRBV5-1 and TRBJ1-2; TRBD1 matches 11 bases. The CDR3 is made up of 14 amino acids. CDR1 SGHRS and CDR2 YFSETQ come from the germline V gene. Trimming took 3 bases from V and 8 from J; bases not matched to a gene: 6. The CDR3 region is CASSSGQGAWGYTF. CDR3 coding DNA: TGCGCCAGCAGCTCCGGACAGGGGGCATGGGGCTACACCTTC.

This clonotype was found many times. The chain has TRBV29-1 and TRBJ2-7; 8 nucleotides align to TRBD2. V shed 3 bases and J 0 bases; nucleotides not matched to a gene: 10. The germline gives CDR1 SQVTM, CDR2 ANQGSEA. CDR3 length equals 16 residues. The CDR3 coding sequence is TGCAGCGTTGACATACGGCAGGGGACTAGCTCCTACGAGCAGTACTTC. Translating it yields CSVDIRQGTSSYEQYF.

This clonotype has a count of ten or more. This chain joins TRBV5-1 and TRBJ1-2, with D perhaps matching TRBD1 (5 bases). Trimming removed 0 bases from V and 7 bases from J, with 16 bases in between. There are 15 residues in the CDR3. The germline CDR1 and CDR2 sequences are SGHRS and YFSETQ. The CDR3: CASSLEGQGSSGYTF. CDR3 nucleotides: TGCGCCAGCAGCTTGGAGGGGCAAGGTTCGTCTGGCTACACCTTC.

As concerns this clonotype: A much bigger clone sits one base away, suggesting this may be a read error. The gene calls are TRBV11-2 and TRBJ2-7; the match to TRBD2 covers 10 bases. Trimming cost V 6 bases and J 2 bases; bases outside gene matches: 16. CDR1 is SGHAT, CDR2 FQNNGV, per germline. The CDR3 is 18 residues long. The CDR3 nucleotides read TGTGCCAGCAGTACAACTAATAGACTAGCGGGTACTACCTACGAGCAGTACTTC. Protein sequence: CASSTTNRLAGTTYEQYF.

In this sample, this clonotype turned up many times. The rearrangement links TRBV10-2 to TRBJ2-7, with 7 bases that match TRBD2. The CDR3 contains 12 residues. CDR1 WSHSY and CDR2 SAAADI come from the germline V gene. Trimming removed 8 bases from V and 3 bases from J; junction bases left unmatched: 4. This chain's CDR3 is CASGGGRYEQYF. The DNA of the CDR3 is TGCGCCAGCGGCGGGGGACGCTACGAGCAGTACTTC.

This clonotype was recorded many times. The gene calls are TRBV20-1 and TRBJ2-5; 12 bases are a match to TRBD2. Germline V lookup: CDR1 DFQATT, CDR2 SNEGSKA (reference sequence). The CDR3 has 16 residues. Trimming cost V 3 bases and J 6 bases; bases outside gene matches: 11. The CDR3, as DNA: TGCAGTGCTAGTATTGGCACTAGCGGGGGGTTAAAGACCCAGTACTTC. Translation: CSASIGTSGGLKTQYF.

This clonotype has ten or more counts. V usage is TRBV5-1 and J usage is TRBJ1-1; TRBD1 aligns across 7 bases. V was clipped by 4 bases and J by 2 bases; unmatched bases: 5. Per the germline V gene, CDR1 is SGHRS and CDR2 is YFSETQ. The CDR3 contains 14 residues. CDR3 DNA: TGCGCCAGCAGCACCGGGACAGTTAACACTGAAGCTTTCTTT. It yields the protein CASSTGTVNTEAFF.

In its sample, this clonotype was seen many times. The rearrangement joins TRBV12-3 or TRBV12-4 to TRBJ1-1, with D possibly TRBD1 on 6 matching bases. There are 15 residues in the CDR3. The germline V and J ends were trimmed by 3 bases and 2 bases, with 13 bases remaining between them. The CDR3 reads CASSFFRGRNTEAFF. The CDR3 nucleotides are TGTGCCAGCAGTTTTTTCAGGGGTCGTAACACTGAAGCTTTCTTT.

This clonotype was recorded many times. This chain uses TRBV7-2 with TRBJ1-2, with TRBD1 identical over 7 bases. Germline V gene data show CDR1 as SGHTA and CDR2 as FQGNSA. This CDR3 has 15 residues. Losses at the gene ends were 5 bases for V and 5 bases for J; bases not matched to a gene: 11. The CDR3 DNA reads as TGTGCCAGCAGCGTAGACGTCAACAGGGGATATGGCTACACCTTC. This translates into CASSVDVNRGYGYTF.

This clonotype was counted at least ten times. The V and J genes are TRBV12-3 or TRBV12-4 and TRBJ1-6, with D unresolved. Trimming cost V 6 bases and J 9 bases, with 9 bases left between them. The CDR3 has 12 amino acids. CDR3 sequence: CASSTRRSPLHF. The CDR3 region has the DNA TGTGCCAGCAGCACGAGGCGTTCACCCCTCCACTTT.

This chain uses TRBV27 with TRBJ2-7; D call uncertain. V was cut by 6 bases and J by 6 bases, with 12 bases left in between. Germline assignment: CDR1 MNHEY and CDR2 SMNVEV (reference sequence). The CDR3 runs to 12 residues. The CDR3 reads CASSSRSSEQYF. For the CDR3, the DNA is TGTGCCAGCAGCTCGAGGAGTAGCGAGCAGTACTTC.

CDR3 region: CASSTRGYPSSYPYNEQFF. In DNA, the CDR3 is TGTGCCAGCAGCACCAGGGGGTATCCCTCCTCATACCCCTACAATGAGCAGTTCTTC. The genes are TRBV9 and TRBJ2-1; 7 bases match TRBD1. The V and J ends lost 4 bases and 2 bases, in that order; junction bases with no gene match: 18. The CDR3 sequence is 19 residues long. Germline assignment: CDR1 SGDLS and CDR2 YYNGEE.

The J gene is TRBJ1-4, the V gene TRBV11-2, with TRBD1 matching over 7 bases. Unmatched junction bases numbered 4, after V lost 4 bases and J lost 5 bases. From germline, CDR1 is SGHAT and CDR2 FQNNGV. The CDR3 runs 14 residues. The CDR3 DNA follows: TGTGCCAGCAGCTCCGGGACAGTGAATGAAAAACTGTTTTTT. It codes for CASSSGTVNEKLFF.

In its sample, this clonotype was seen many times. The rearrangement links TRBV5-1 to TRBJ2-7; D possibly matches TRBD1 or TRBD2 (5 bases each). Trimming cost V 0 bases and J 6 bases, with 13 bases left between them. This CDR3 spans 14 amino acids. CDR1 and CDR2 from the germline V gene are SGHRS and YFSETQ. The CDR3 sequence: CASSLGQPRGEQYF. CDR3 bases: TGCGCCAGCAGCTTGGGACAGCCCCGGGGCGAGCAGTACTTC.

This clonotype has at least ten counts. The chain has TRBV7-6 and TRBJ2-7, with unresolved D. The CDR3 sequence is 14 residues long. Trimming shortened V by 5 bases and J by 2 bases, and 13 bases separated the two germline ends. In germline, CDR1 is SGHVS, CDR2 FNYEAQ. CDR3 in amino acids: CASSPGTETYEQYF. The CDR3 coding sequence is TGTGCCAGCAGCCCTGGTACAGAGACCTACGAGCAGTACTTC. The variable domain in full, with the rest retrieved from reference TRBV7-6 and TRBJ2-7, is GAGVSQSPRYKVTKRGQDVALRCDPISGHVSLYWYRQALGQGPEFLTYFNYEAQQDKSGLPNDRFSAERPEGSISTLTIQRTEQRDSAMYRCASSPGTETYEQYFGPGTRLTVT.